A selection of T cell receptor beta chains follows, all from one sample in a study of Ad26.COV2.S vaccination and SARS-CoV-2 variants. TCRdb keeps only in-frame clones here, not all; method: immunoSEQ multiplex PCR. The sample yields around 350,000 clones, 92% seen once. Sequences were derived from peripheral blood, sampled after recovery from COVID-19. These receptors were obtained from a human donor who had recovered from COVID-19. The conserved cysteine and the conserved F or W are not part of the CDR3 here. Fields, in order: J gene, V gene, CDR3 protein.

j_gene: TRBJ2-5
v_gene: TRBV7-8
CDR3aa: ASSSRTGPKETQY

j_gene: TRBJ1-1
v_gene: TRBV18
CDR3aa: ASSPQQGTEAF

j_gene: TRBJ2-7
v_gene: TRBV20-1
CDR3aa: SASFRDYGQY

j_gene: TRBJ1-4
v_gene: TRBV27
CDR3aa: ASSLSSGGTRGNEKLF

j_gene: TRBJ1-6
v_gene: TRBV25-1
CDR3aa: ASSEYVRGANSPLH

j_gene: TRBJ2-7
v_gene: TRBV7-2
CDR3aa: ASSSPPVYEQY

j_gene: TRBJ1-5
v_gene: TRBV12-5
CDR3aa: ASDSETSGGQPQH

j_gene: TRBJ1-5
v_gene: TRBV10-2
CDR3aa: ASRKGDRMYQPQH

j_gene: TRBJ1-2
v_gene: TRBV10-3
CDR3aa: AISNRDLGGYT

j_gene: TRBJ1-1
v_gene: TRBV6-4
CDR3aa: ASSETGSTEAF

j_gene: TRBJ1-2
v_gene: TRBV5-6
CDR3aa: ASMYYGYGYT

j_gene: TRBJ1-2
v_gene: TRBV5-4
CDR3aa: ASSLAADSRGYT

j_gene: TRBJ1-1
v_gene: TRBV6-5
CDR3aa: ASSLGTATEAF

j_gene: TRBJ1-2
v_gene: TRBV5-6
CDR3aa: ASSTVTGNYGYT

j_gene: TRBJ1-1
v_gene: TRBV6-1
CDR3aa: ASSLSGADTEAF

j_gene: TRBJ2-7
v_gene: TRBV6-1
CDR3aa: ASREPTSGGAYEQY

j_gene: TRBJ2-3
v_gene: TRBV11-3
CDR3aa: ASSPGQFSSTDTQY

j_gene: TRBJ2-1
v_gene: TRBV5-6
CDR3aa: ASSPGTRDEQF

j_gene: TRBJ2-3
v_gene: TRBV11-2
CDR3aa: ASFGRGRGTDTQY

j_gene: TRBJ1-1
v_gene: TRBV5-1
CDR3aa: ASSFVPWERVTEAF

j_gene: TRBJ1-3
v_gene: TRBV10-3
CDR3aa: AAGQGDSGNTIY

j_gene: TRBJ2-5
v_gene: TRBV4-2
CDR3aa: ASSQGRADGLETQY

j_gene: TRBJ2-6
v_gene: TRBV15
CDR3aa: ATRVARSGANVLT

j_gene: TRBJ2-5
v_gene: TRBV2
CDR3aa: ASSEATRVIETQY

j_gene: TRBJ1-4
v_gene: TRBV7-9
CDR3aa: ASSLNPIEKLF

j_gene: TRBJ2-2
v_gene: TRBV13
CDR3aa: ASSPPRWRDRVAGELF

j_gene: TRBJ1-5
v_gene: TRBV6-5
CDR3aa: ASSPRDRDAQPQH

j_gene: TRBJ2-1
v_gene: TRBV21-1
CDR3aa: ASSNPQGAPEQF

j_gene: TRBJ1-6
v_gene: TRBV14
CDR3aa: ASSQVTGGTSPLH

j_gene: TRBJ2-1
v_gene: TRBV4-1
CDR3aa: ASSQGLRNEQF

j_gene: TRBJ2-2
v_gene: TRBV3-1/TRBV3-2
CDR3aa: ASSRGLNTGELF

j_gene: TRBJ1-1
v_gene: TRBV11-2
CDR3aa: ASSPGDRNTEAF

j_gene: TRBJ1-5
v_gene: TRBV5-4
CDR3aa: ASSSFGQNQPQH

j_gene: TRBJ2-7
v_gene: TRBV7-9
CDR3aa: ASTRALPNYEQY

j_gene: TRBJ1-2
v_gene: TRBV5-4
CDR3aa: ASSQPIQGVFGYGYT

j_gene: TRBJ1-2
v_gene: TRBV2
CDR3aa: ASSTGGLGYT

j_gene: TRBJ1-6
v_gene: TRBV3-1/TRBV3-2
CDR3aa: ASNDGTGGNSPLH

j_gene: TRBJ2-2
v_gene: TRBV10-3
CDR3aa: AISGGQGDTGELF

j_gene: TRBJ1-2
v_gene: TRBV10-2
CDR3aa: ASGGQGPDYGYT

j_gene: TRBJ1-1
v_gene: TRBV7-7
CDR3aa: ASSLPDWDRVLAF

j_gene: TRBJ1-3
v_gene: TRBV9
CDR3aa: ASSPPGQGSGNTIY

j_gene: TRBJ2-2
v_gene: TRBV7-2
CDR3aa: ATRAGLLNTGELF

j_gene: TRBJ2-7
v_gene: TRBV4-1
CDR3aa: ASSSIFGSGAIDYEQY

j_gene: TRBJ2-5
v_gene: TRBV6-6
CDR3aa: ASSYRGGETQY

j_gene: TRBJ2-3
v_gene: TRBV6-5
CDR3aa: ASWASLARDTQY

j_gene: TRBJ2-4
v_gene: TRBV3-1/TRBV3-2
CDR3aa: ASTPGQGNNIQY

j_gene: TRBJ2-1
v_gene: TRBV10-3
CDR3aa: AISEPHAGKEQF

j_gene: TRBJ2-1
v_gene: TRBV6-1
CDR3aa: ASSDGWAEQF

j_gene: TRBJ2-5
v_gene: TRBV10-3
CDR3aa: AISEGNQETQY

j_gene: TRBJ2-3
v_gene: TRBV7-2
CDR3aa: ASSPHPADTQY

j_gene: TRBJ1-3
v_gene: TRBV13
CDR3aa: ASPAGGNTIY

j_gene: TRBJ1-6
v_gene: TRBV9
CDR3aa: ASSVGGGVDSPLH

j_gene: TRBJ1-5
v_gene: TRBV6-2/TRBV6-3
CDR3aa: ASSHIKQGDQPQH

j_gene: TRBJ1-4
v_gene: TRBV2
CDR3aa: ASRTGGGGEKLF